Here is one TCR beta chain with its context. Its antigen is still unknown. This record belongs to a study of cytomegalovirus exposure and HLA in healthy donors. Across the study: From 150 million to 200 million T cells, an earlier analysis saw 120 million or so unique TCR beta sequences.

The study, taken as a whole, reports: In a later analysis, most CMV-associated TCR beta chains appeared HLA-restricted. Segments of the TCR beta V type were, in most cases, productive about 87% or about 30% of the time in an earlier analysis. Later analysis demonstrated an association between a missense DCLRE1C variant and TCR beta V- and J-gene trimming.

The V gene end was trimmed by 5 bases and the J gene end by 2 bases; junction bases not matched to a gene: 13. The CDR3 runs to 17 residues. Germline lookup yields CDR1 SGHDT and CDR2 YYEEEE. PCR involved 60 Vbeta and 13 Jbeta primers. Profiled with immunoSEQ multiplex PCR; TCRdb holds only in-frame clones, not every one. The table lists under 150,000 clones, around three quarters of them singletons. The receptor was derived from a woman in her forties or fifties in good health and CMV-seronegative. The sample taken for sequencing was PBMCs. The chain is built from TRBV5-6 and TRBJ2-1, with 7 bases fitting TRBD2. DNA for the CDR3: TGTGCCAGCAGTTCCGGCTTGGCAGCGGGGCCCTACAATGAGCAGTTCTTC. This codes for CASSSGLAAGPYNEQFF. The full variable domain, with the rest looked up from reference TRBV5-6 and TRBJ2-1, is DAGVTQSPTHLIKTRGQQVTLRCSPKSGHDTVSWYQQALGQGPQFIFQYYEEEERQRGNFPDRFSGHQFPNYSSELNVNALLLGDSALYLCASSSGLAAGPYNEQFFGPGTRLTVL.